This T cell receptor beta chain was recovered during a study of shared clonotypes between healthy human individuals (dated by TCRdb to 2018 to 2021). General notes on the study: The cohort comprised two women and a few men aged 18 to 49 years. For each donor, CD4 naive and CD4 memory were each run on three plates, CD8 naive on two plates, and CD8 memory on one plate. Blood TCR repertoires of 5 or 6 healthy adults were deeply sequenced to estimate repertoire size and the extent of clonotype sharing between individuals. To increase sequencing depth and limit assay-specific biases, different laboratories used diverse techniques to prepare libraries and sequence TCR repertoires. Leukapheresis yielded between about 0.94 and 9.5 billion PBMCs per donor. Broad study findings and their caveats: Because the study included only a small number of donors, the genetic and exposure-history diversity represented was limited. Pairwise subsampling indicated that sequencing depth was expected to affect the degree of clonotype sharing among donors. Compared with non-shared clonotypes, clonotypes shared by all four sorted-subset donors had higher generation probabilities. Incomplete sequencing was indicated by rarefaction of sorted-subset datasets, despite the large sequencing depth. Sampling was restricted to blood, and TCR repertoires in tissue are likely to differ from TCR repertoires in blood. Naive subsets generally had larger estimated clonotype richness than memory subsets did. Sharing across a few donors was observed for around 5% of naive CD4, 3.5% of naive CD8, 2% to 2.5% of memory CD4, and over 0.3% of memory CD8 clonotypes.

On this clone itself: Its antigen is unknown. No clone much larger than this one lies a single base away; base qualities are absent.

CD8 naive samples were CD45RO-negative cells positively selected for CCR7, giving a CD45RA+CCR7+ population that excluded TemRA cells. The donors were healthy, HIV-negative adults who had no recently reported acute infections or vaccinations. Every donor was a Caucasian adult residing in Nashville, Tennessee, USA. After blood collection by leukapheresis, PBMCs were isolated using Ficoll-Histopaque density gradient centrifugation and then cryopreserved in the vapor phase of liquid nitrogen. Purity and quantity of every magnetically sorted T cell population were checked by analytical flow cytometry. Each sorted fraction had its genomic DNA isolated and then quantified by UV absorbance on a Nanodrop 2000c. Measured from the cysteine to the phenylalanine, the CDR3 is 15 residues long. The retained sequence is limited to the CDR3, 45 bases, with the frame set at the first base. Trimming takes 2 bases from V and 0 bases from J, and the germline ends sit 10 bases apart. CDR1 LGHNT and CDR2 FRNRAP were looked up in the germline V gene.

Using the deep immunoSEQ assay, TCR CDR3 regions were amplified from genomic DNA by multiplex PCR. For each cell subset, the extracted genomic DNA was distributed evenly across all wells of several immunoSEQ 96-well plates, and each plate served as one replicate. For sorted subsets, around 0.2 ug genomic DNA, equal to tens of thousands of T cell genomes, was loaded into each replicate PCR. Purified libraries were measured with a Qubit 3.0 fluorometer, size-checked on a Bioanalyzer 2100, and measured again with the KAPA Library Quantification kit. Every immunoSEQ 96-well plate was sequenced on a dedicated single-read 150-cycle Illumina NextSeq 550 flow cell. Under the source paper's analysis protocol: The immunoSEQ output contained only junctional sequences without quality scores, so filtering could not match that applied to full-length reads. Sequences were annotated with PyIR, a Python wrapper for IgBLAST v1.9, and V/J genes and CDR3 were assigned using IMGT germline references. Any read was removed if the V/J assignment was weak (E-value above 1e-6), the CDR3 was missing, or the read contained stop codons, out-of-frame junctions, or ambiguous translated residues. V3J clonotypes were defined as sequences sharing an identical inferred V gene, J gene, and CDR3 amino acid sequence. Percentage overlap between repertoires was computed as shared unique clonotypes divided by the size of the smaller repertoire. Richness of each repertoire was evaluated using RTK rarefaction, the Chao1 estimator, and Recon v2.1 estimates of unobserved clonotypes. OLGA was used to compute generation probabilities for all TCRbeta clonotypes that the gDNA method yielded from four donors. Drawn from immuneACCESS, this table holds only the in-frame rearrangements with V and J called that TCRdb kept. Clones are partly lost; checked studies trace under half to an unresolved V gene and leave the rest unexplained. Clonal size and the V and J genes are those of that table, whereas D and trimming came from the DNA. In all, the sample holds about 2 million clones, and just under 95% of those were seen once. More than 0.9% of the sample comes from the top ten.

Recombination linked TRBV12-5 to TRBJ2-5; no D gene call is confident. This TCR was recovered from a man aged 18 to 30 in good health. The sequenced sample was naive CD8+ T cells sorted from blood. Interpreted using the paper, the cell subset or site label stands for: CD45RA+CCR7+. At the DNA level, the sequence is TGTGCTAGTGGTTTGACTACAGCCTACCAAGAGACCCAGTACTTC. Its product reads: CASGLTTAYQETQYF.